One and the same sample provided the 25 T cell receptor beta chains below, sequenced in a study of blood T cell repertoires in COVID-19. Profiled with immunoSEQ multiplex PCR; TCRdb holds only in-frame clones, not every one. This sample carries more than 150,000 clones, approximately 79% of them seen once, and the ten largest clones take approximately 13%. Sequenced: peripheral blood. These receptors all come from a man in his forties or fifties who had recovered from COVID-19.

The chain joins TRBV9 to TRBJ2-2, with 8 bases that match TRBD1. V was clipped by 7 bases and J by 4 bases; unmatched bases: 6. CDR1 is SGDLS, CDR2 YYNGEE, per germline. The CDR3 is 14 residues long. CDR3 DNA: TGTGCCAGCGAGGACAGGGATTTCACCGGGGAGCTGTTTTTT. This translates into CASEDRDFTGELFF.

As regards this clone: Other nucleotide sequences from this sample produce the same CDR3. The chain uses TRBV18 and TRBJ2-2; 10 bases align to TRBD2. The V gene's germline CDR1 is KGHSH and CDR2 LQKENI. This CDR3 spans 16 amino acids. V lost 1 base, J lost 1 base, and 0 bases stayed unmatched. The CDR3 DNA sequence: TGTGCCAGCTCACCACTAGCGGGAGGGAACACCGGGGAGCTGTTTTTT. It yields the protein CASSPLAGGNTGELFF.

In DNA, the CDR3 is TGTGCCAGTAGTATGGGACTAGCTTACTCCTACGAGCAGTACTTC. This translates into CASSMGLAYSYEQYF. The gene calls are TRBV19 and TRBJ2-7, with 9 bases aligning to TRBD2. Germline V lookup: CDR1 LNHDA, CDR2 SQIVND (reference sequence). The CDR3 length is 15 residues. The V and J ends lost 3 bases and 0 bases, in that order; junction bases with no gene match: 3.

This clone appeared a single time. The chain recombines TRBV7-2 with TRBJ2-3; the D gene is possibly TRBD2 (5 bases). Germline V gene sequence: CDR1 SGHTA, CDR2 FQGNSA. The CDR3 covers 15 residues. Between the trimmed V and J ends, which lost 1 base and 5 bases, there was a span of 13 bases. CDR3 sequence reads: CASSLGGPSGDTQYF. In DNA, the CDR3 is TGTGCCAGCAGCTTAGGAGGGCCCTCGGGAGATACGCAGTATTTT.

J is TRBJ2-7 and V is TRBV7-2, with 7 positions matching TRBD2. The germline CDR1 and CDR2 sequences are SGHTA and FQGNSA. The ends lost 4 bases at V and 0 bases at J; junction bases unmatched: 3. This CDR3 spans 14 amino acids. CDR3: CASSSSGASYEQYF. The CDR3 DNA reads as TGTGCCAGCAGCTCCAGCGGGGCCTCCTACGAGCAGTACTTC. Supplemented by reference TRBV7-2 and TRBJ2-7, the full variable domain reads GAGVSQSPSNKVTEKGKDVELRCDPISGHTALYWYRQSLGQGLEFLIYFQGNSAPDKSGLPSDRFSAERTGGSVSTLTIQRTQQEDSAVYLCASSSSGASYEQYFGPGTRLTVT.

The genes are TRBV19 and TRBJ2-7; 8 bases are shared with TRBD2. Germline V CDR1 and CDR2: LNHDA, SQIVND (reference sequence). J lost 2 bases, V lost 3 bases, and 6 bases had no gene match. The CDR3 consists of 15 residues. The CDR3 is CASSMGAGEPYEQYF. The DNA for the CDR3 is TGTGCCAGTAGTATGGGAGCGGGGGAGCCCTACGAGCAGTACTTC.

This clone was recorded a few times. The chain joins TRBV4-1 to TRBJ2-3; 8 bases line up with TRBD1. The germline V gene encodes CDR1 MGHRA and CDR2 YSYEKL. The CDR3 covers 16 residues. V was pared by 0 bases and J by 4 bases, with 6 bases of the junction left unmatched. The CDR3 region has the DNA TGCGCCAGCAGCCAAGATCCCGGACAGGGAGCAGATACGCAGTATTTT. Protein sequence: CASSQDPGQGADTQYF.

This chain links TRBV10-2 with TRBJ2-1; 7 nucleotides match TRBD2. The CDR3 is made up of 15 amino acids. The germline CDR1 and CDR2 sequences are WSHSY and SAAADI. The V segment lost 3 bases and the J segment 3 bases; nucleotides outside the gene matches: 5. The CDR3 sequence is CASSDLGGSYNEQFF. In nucleotides, the CDR3 is TGCGCCAGCAGTGATTTGGGCGGGAGCTACAATGAGCAGTTCTTC.

The gene calls are TRBV3-1 (or the pseudogene TRBV3-2) and TRBJ2-3, with D perhaps TRBD2 (5 bases). Germline V gives CDR1 LGHDT, CDR2 YNNKEL (reference sequence). The V end was cut by 0 bases, the J end by 2 bases, with 12 bases between. The CDR3 extends over 16 amino acids. CDR3 amino acids: CASSQDPGVVTDTQYF. The CDR3 bases are TGTGCCAGCAGCCAAGATCCCGGGGTTGTCACAGATACGCAGTATTTT.

The V gene is TRBV5-8, the J gene TRBJ2-2, with 8 bases matching TRBD1. V was pared by 5 bases and J by 0 bases, with 6 bases of the junction left unmatched. Germline loops: CDR1 SGHTS, CDR2 YDEGEE. This CDR3 has 16 residues. The CDR3 DNA sequence: TGTGCCAGCAGGGTATGGACAGGGCCGAACACCGGGGAGCTGTTTTTT. Translation: CASRVWTGPNTGELFF.

CDR3 nucleotides: TGCGCCAGCAGGGGAGGGAATACGCAGTATTTT. It is translated as CASRGGNTQYF. The chain uses TRBV10-2 and TRBJ2-3, with TRBD2 matching 7 bases. In germline, CDR1 is WSHSY, CDR2 SAAADI. The CDR3 is 11 amino acids. The ends lost 6 bases at V and 7 bases at J; junction bases unmatched: 1.

V is TRBV7-9 and J is TRBJ1-2; D uncertain. The V gene lost 5 bases and the J gene lost 5 bases, with 6 bases spanning the gap. CDR1 is SEHNR and CDR2 is FQNEAQ in the germline V gene (reference sequence). CDR3 size: 11 residues. CDR3 in amino acids: CASSPFYGYTF. Here the CDR3 DNA reads TGTGCCAGCAGCCCCTTTTATGGCTACACCTTC.

The chain is built from TRBV5-1 and TRBJ2-1; 8 bases fit TRBD1. J gave up 2 bases and V 4 bases, and 5 bases lay outside the gene matches. Germline CDR1 SGHRS, CDR2 YFSETQ. This CDR3 comprises 15 residues. This chain's CDR3 is CASSPDRGAYNEQFF. The DNA of the CDR3 is TGCGCCAGCAGCCCCGACAGGGGAGCCTACAATGAGCAGTTCTTC.

This clone was observed a few times. The rearrangement links TRBV25-1 to TRBJ2-3; 8 nucleotides line up with TRBD2. The germline CDR1 and CDR2 sequences are MGHDK and SYGVNS. J lost 1 base, V lost 11 bases, and 8 bases had no gene match. There are 14 residues in the CDR3. The CDR3 DNA is TGTGCCGTGGGTAGCGGGGTGGGCACAGATACGCAGTATTTT. Translating it yields CAVGSGVGTDTQYF.

This chain uses TRBV30 with TRBJ2-3, with TRBD2 matching 10 bases. With V trimmed by 3 bases and J by 9 bases, 3 bases remained unmatched. CDR1 GTSNPN and CDR2 SVGIG come from the germline V gene (reference sequence). This CDR3 has 12 residues. CDR3 residues: CAWRWTSGTQYF. The DNA for the CDR3 is TGTGCCTGGAGATGGACTAGCGGAACGCAGTATTTT.

On this clone: Different DNA sequences within this sample yield the same CDR3. J is TRBJ1-1 and V is TRBV19; TRBD1 might be the D (5 bases). The CDR3 runs to 13 residues. The V and J ends lost 3 bases and 4 bases respectively, with 9 bases between them. The germline V gene has CDR1 LNHDA and CDR2 SQIVND (reference sequence). CDR3 sequence: CASSIGRGTEAFF. The CDR3 region has the DNA TGTGCCAGTAGTATTGGGAGGGGCACTGAAGCTTTCTTT.

The chain is built from TRBV30 and TRBJ2-3; D might be TRBD1 (5 bases). Per the germline V gene, CDR1 is GTSNPN and CDR2 is SVGIG (reference sequence). This CDR3 contains 14 residues. With 0 bases removed from V and 0 bases from J, the gap between germline ends came to 7 bases. CDR3: CAWSVGASTDTQYF. The CDR3 DNA is TGTGCCTGGAGTGTAGGGGCCAGCACAGATACGCAGTATTTT.

This clone has just one count. This chain connects TRBV10-1 to TRBJ1-1; TRBD1 matches at 9 bases. Trimming took 6 bases from V and 4 from J; bases not matched to a gene: 6. The CDR3 spans 14 residues. Germline lookup yields CDR1 WNHNN and CDR2 SYGVQD (reference sequence). CDR3 sequence (DNA): TGCGCCAGCAGAGAGGACAGGGGTGGCACTGAAGCTTTCTTT. Translating it yields CASREDRGGTEAFF.

V and J are TRBV11-3 and TRBJ2-5, with TRBD2 matching over 8 bases. The V gene end was trimmed by 1 base and the J gene end by 0 bases; junction bases not matched to a gene: 7. Looked up from germline, CDR1 is SGHNT and CDR2 is YENEEA. The CDR3 contains 17 residues. CDR3 bases: TGTGCCAGCAGCTTAGGGTTGGCTAGCGGGTACCAAGAGACCCAGTACTTC. Residues: CASSLGLASGYQETQYF.

The count of this clone is one. The chain employs TRBV2 and TRBJ2-1; 13 bases line up with TRBD2. This CDR3 comprises 16 residues. Germline loops: CDR1 SNHLY, CDR2 FYNNEI. V shed 6 bases and J 6 bases; nucleotides not matched to a gene: 8. CDR3: CASSANGLAGVNEQFF. The CDR3 DNA reads TGTGCCAGCAGCGCAAACGGACTAGCGGGAGTCAATGAGCAGTTCTTC. The entire variable domain, with the rest obtained from reference TRBV2 and TRBJ2-1, is as follows: EPEVTQTPSHQVTQMGQEVILRCVPISNHLYFYWYRQILGQKVEFLVSFYNNEISEKSEIFDDQFSVERPDGSNFTLKIRSTKLEDSAMYFCASSANGLAGVNEQFFGPGTRLTVL.

The chain links TRBV19 to TRBJ1-5; TRBD1 is a possible D gene (6 bases). Germline V lookup: CDR1 LNHDA, CDR2 SQIVND (reference sequence). The CDR3 totals 15 residues. V lost 5 bases and J lost 9, with 20 bases in between. DNA for the CDR3: TGTGCCAGTAGTCTTCAACAGGGTCCGGACTGGCCCCAGCATTTT. Its translation: CASSLQQGPDWPQHF.

This clone appeared a few times. The genes are TRBV6-5 and TRBJ2-7, with 7 nucleotides matching TRBD1. The CDR3 runs to 13 residues. V was pared by 2 bases and J by 3 bases, with 1 base of the junction left unmatched. Germline assignment: CDR1 MNHEY and CDR2 SVGAGI. Written as DNA, the CDR3 is TGTGCCAGCAGTTACAGGGGGCTCTACGAGCAGTACTTC. It is translated as CASSYRGLYEQYF.

The chain joins TRBV6-5 to TRBJ2-7; 7 bases map to TRBD1. The junction had 11 bases not matched to a gene; V was cut back by 6 bases and J by 3 bases. Germline V gene lookup returns CDR1 MNHEY and CDR2 SVGAGI. The CDR3 loop spans 15 amino acids. This chain's CDR3 is CASSLVRDRIYEQYF. CDR3 DNA: TGTGCCAGCAGCCTCGTCCGGGACAGAATCTACGAGCAGTACTTC.

The sample holds a few counts of this clone. The chain is built from TRBV15 and TRBJ1-2; 7 nucleotides align to TRBD1. CDR1 is LNHNV, CDR2 YYDKDF, per germline (reference sequence). Trimming removed 1 base from V and 4 bases from J; junction bases left unmatched: 6. The CDR3 loop spans 15 amino acids. The CDR3, as DNA: TGTGCCACCAGCAGAGTCCGGGACAGTACCTATGGCTACACCTTC. Translation gives CATSRVRDSTYGYTF.

The CDR3 reads CASRRGAYGNTEAFF. The DNA for the CDR3 is TGTGCCAGCAGACGCGGCGCCTATGGGAACACTGAAGCTTTCTTT. V is TRBV14 and J is TRBJ1-1; D unresolved. Germline lookup yields CDR1 SGHDN and CDR2 FVKESK. The CDR3 runs to 15 residues. The ends were cut back, 6 bases at V and 1 base at J, with 15 bases in the middle.